A selection of T cell receptor beta chains follows, all from one sample in a study of blood T cells in healthy people across ages. MiXCR was run by TCRdb on the 5' RACE reads, yielding one entry per CDR3 protein. The repertoire holds about 1.4 million distinct CDR3 sequences, with 59% as singletons. The sequencing input was blood. The receptors here all came from a man aged 18-30 years in good health. Both conserved end residues are part of each CDR3. D genes are given only for firm matches. Not all rows give a size; the values are once, few, many and, for expanded clones, a class.

J gene	D gene	V gene	clone size	CDR3 protein	CDR3 DNA
TRBJ2-1	-	TRBV15	-	CATSSRGGESYNEQFF	TGTGCCACCAGCAGCAGGGGGGGCGAGTCCTACAATGAGCAGTTCTTC
TRBJ1-6	TRBD1	TRBV9	-	CASSPTDRVVSPLHF	TGTGCCAGCAGCCCCACCGACAGGGTTGTTTCACCCCTCCACTTT
TRBJ1-1	-	TRBV9	few	CASTEIGSEAFF	TGTGCCAGCACCGAAATTGGCTCTGAAGCTTTCTTT
TRBJ2-3	-	TRBV11-2	-	CASSLDPRGGTDTQYF	TGTGCCAGCAGCTTAGACCCGAGGGGGGGCACAGATACGCAGTATTTT
TRBJ2-2	-	TRBV4-1	-	CASSQERRHTGELFF	TGCGCCAGCAGCCAAGAACGCCGGCACACCGGGGAGCTGTTTTTT
TRBJ2-5	-	TRBV29-1	few	CSGGPQETQYF	TGCAGCGGGGGGCCCCAAGAGACCCAGTACTTC
TRBJ2-7	-	TRBV28	-	CAITSPGPYYEQYF	TGTGCCATTACCTCTCCGGGGCCATACTACGAGCAGTACTTC
TRBJ2-2	-	TRBV4-2	-	CASSQARTENTGELFF	TGTGCCAGCAGCCAAGCTCGGACAGAAAACACCGGGGAGCTGTTTTTT
TRBJ1-2	-	TRBV4-3	few	CASSQEHSILYGYTF	TGCGCCAGCAGCCAAGAGCATTCTATCCTCTATGGCTACACCTTC
TRBJ2-3	TRBD1	TRBV5-1	-	CASSYPGQITDTQYF	TGCGCCAGCAGTTATCCGGGACAGATCACAGATACGCAGTATTTT
TRBJ1-5	-	TRBV2	-	CASLRDSNQPQHF	TGTGCCAGCCTTCGGGATAGCAATCAGCCCCAGCATTTT
TRBJ2-1	-	TRBV20-1	-	CSASRGGRYNEQFF	TGCAGTGCTAGTAGGGGGGGCCGCTACAATGAGCAGTTCTTC
TRBJ1-5	TRBD1	TRBV5-7	few	CASRRGDSHQPQHF	TGTGCCAGCAGGCGAGGGGACAGCCATCAGCCCCAGCATTTT
TRBJ1-2	-	TRBV30	-	CAWRMGIGYGYTF	TGTGCCTGGAGGATGGGGATCGGCTATGGCTACACCTTC
TRBJ1-2	-	TRBV5-6	-	CVSSLAFSGFQSDGYTF	TGTGTCAGCAGCTTGGCCTTCAGCGGCTTTCAGTCGGATGGCTACACCTTC
TRBJ2-7	-	TRBV11-3	-	CASSLRIQGFYGEQYF	TGTGCCAGCAGCTTAAGGATTCAGGGCTTTTACGGCGAGCAGTACTTC
TRBJ2-2	TRBD1	TRBV27	-	CASSWGQGYGELFF	TGTGCCAGCAGTTGGGGACAGGGGTACGGGGAGCTGTTTTTT
TRBJ2-1	-	TRBV7-6	-	CASSYDRLYNEQFF	TGTGCCAGCAGCTATGACAGGCTCTACAATGAGCAGTTCTTC
TRBJ2-5	TRBD2	TRBV3-1	-	CASSLGTSGQTQYF	TGTGCCAGCAGCCTCGGGACTAGCGGGCAGACCCAGTACTTC
TRBJ2-5	-	TRBV27	-	CASSFFGQETQYF	TGTGCCAGCAGTTTCTTCGGGCAAGAGACCCAGTACTTC
TRBJ2-7	TRBD1	TRBV10-2	-	CASSESGRGIEQYF	TGCGCCAGCAGTGAGTCAGGCAGGGGGATCGAGCAGTACTTC
TRBJ1-2	TRBD1	TRBV4-3	few	CASSQAGTGSRYGYTF	TGCGCCAGCAGCCAAGCCGGGACAGGTTCCCGCTATGGCTACACCTTC
TRBJ1-4	-	TRBV4-2	-	CASSQYRDNEKLFF	TGTGCCAGCAGCCAATACCGGGACAATGAAAAACTGTTTTTT
TRBJ2-7	TRBD2	TRBV13	-	CVSSFSGGFYEQYF	TGTGTCAGCAGCTTTAGCGGGGGTTTCTACGAGCAGTACTTC
TRBJ2-7	TRBD1	TRBV6-5	-	CASSADRGWEDEQYF	TGTGCCAGCAGCGCCGACAGGGGCTGGGAGGACGAGCAGTACTTC
TRBJ2-1	TRBD2	TRBV5-1	-	CASSLAGTSGYSRNNEQFF	TGCGCCAGCAGCTTGGCCGGGACTAGCGGATACTCCCGAAACAATGAGCAGTTCTTC
TRBJ2-3	TRBD2	TRBV6-4	few	CASSAGTSSVTTDTQYF	TGTGCCAGCAGTGCCGGGACTAGCTCGGTTACAACAGATACGCAGTATTTT
TRBJ1-6	-	TRBV28	-	CASIRDASQGPLHF	TGTGCCAGCATCCGGGACGCTAGTCAGGGACCCCTCCACTTT